The rows below give T cell receptor beta chains drawn from one sample of a study of blood T cells in healthy people across ages. Using its own MiXCR run on the 5' RACE reads, TCRdb lists one record per CDR3 protein. The table lists hundreds of thousands of distinct CDR3 sequences, around 21% of them singletons. The sequenced material came from blood. The receptor set was obtained from an older man in good health. Both conserved end residues are part of each CDR3. The D gene is left open where the match is weak. The size field is filled for only some rows; it gives once, few, many or a size class.

d_call: TRBD1; clone_size: -; j_call: TRBJ2-2; v_call: TRBV10-3; cdr3_nt: TGTGCCATCAGTGGAGGACAGGGGGCAGGCGGGGAGCTGTTTTTT; cdr3_aa: CAISGGQGAGGELFF
d_call: -; clone_size: -; j_call: TRBJ1-1; v_call: TRBV15; cdr3_nt: TGTGCCACCAGCAGAGATCCCCTCGACTTGAACACTGAAGCTTTCTTT; cdr3_aa: CATSRDPLDLNTEAFF
d_call: -; clone_size: few; j_call: TRBJ1-3; v_call: TRBV28; cdr3_nt: TGTGCCAGTATCGGAGGGGGAGTAGGAAACACCATATATTTT; cdr3_aa: CASIGGGVGNTIYF
d_call: -; clone_size: once; j_call: TRBJ2-5; v_call: TRBV20-1; cdr3_nt: TGCAGTGCTAGACGCACGACCGCGGAGACCCAGTACTTC; cdr3_aa: CSARRTTAETQYF
d_call: TRBD1; clone_size: -; j_call: TRBJ2-7; v_call: TRBV18; cdr3_nt: TGTGCCAGCTCACCACGGACAGGGGCGGACGAGCAGTACTTC; cdr3_aa: CASSPRTGADEQYF
d_call: -; clone_size: -; j_call: TRBJ2-7; v_call: TRBV5-1; cdr3_nt: TGCGCCAGCAGCTTGGACTCGGACGAGCAGTACTTC; cdr3_aa: CASSLDSDEQYF
d_call: -; clone_size: many; j_call: TRBJ2-7; v_call: TRBV29-1; cdr3_nt: TGCAGCGTTGTGGCAGCCTACGAGCAGTACTTC; cdr3_aa: CSVVAAYEQYF
d_call: -; clone_size: few; j_call: TRBJ1-1; v_call: TRBV12-3/TRBV12-4; cdr3_nt: TGTGCCAGCAGTCCTCTGACGGAGAACACTGAAGCTTTCTTT; cdr3_aa: CASSPLTENTEAFF
d_call: -; clone_size: many; j_call: TRBJ2-7; v_call: TRBV12-3/TRBV12-4; cdr3_nt: TGTGCCAGCAGCAATACCTACGAGCAGTACTTC; cdr3_aa: CASSNTYEQYF
d_call: -; clone_size: many; j_call: TRBJ1-1; v_call: TRBV7-9; cdr3_nt: TGTGCCAGCAGCCACGGACAGCTGAACACTGAAGCTTTCTTT; cdr3_aa: CASSHGQLNTEAFF
d_call: -; clone_size: few; j_call: TRBJ2-1; v_call: TRBV7-2; cdr3_nt: TGTGCCAGCAGCAGCCCAGTCGAGAATGAGCAGTTCTTC; cdr3_aa: CASSSPVENEQFF
d_call: -; clone_size: -; j_call: TRBJ2-3; v_call: TRBV10-2; cdr3_nt: TGCGCCAGTGCCTTGACCGGGACTTCGGAAGCAGATACGCAGTATTTT; cdr3_aa: CASALTGTSEADTQYF
d_call: TRBD1; clone_size: few; j_call: TRBJ2-7; v_call: TRBV2; cdr3_nt: TGTGCCAGCAGTGAGGACAGGTTTTCCTACGAGCAGTACTTC; cdr3_aa: CASSEDRFSYEQYF
d_call: -; clone_size: -; j_call: TRBJ2-7; v_call: TRBV5-1; cdr3_nt: TGCGCCAGCAGCCTTTGGGGCCAATACGAGCAGTACTTC; cdr3_aa: CASSLWGQYEQYF
d_call: TRBD2; clone_size: few; j_call: TRBJ2-3; v_call: TRBV10-3; cdr3_nt: TGTGCCATCAGTGGGTCCCGGACTAGGAACACAGATACGCAGTATTTT; cdr3_aa: CAISGSRTRNTDTQYF